This TCR beta chain was observed in a study of cytotoxic CD8 clonotypes in ibrutinib-treated CLL. Overall study context: The response samples were taken once patients had been treated for a median of roughly 12 months, range 6 to 36.

CDR1 and CDR2 from the germline V gene are SGHRS and YFSETQ. V was shortened by 0 bases and J by 13 bases, with 16 bases between the two germline ends. CDR3 size: 13 residues. General observations from the study: The study found baseline clonality above age-matched healthy donors, tracking circulating CD8+ T-cell counts. Elevated clonality accompanied ibrutinib response, with a return toward baseline values at progression.

Researchers set a sequencing depth target of 1 in 200,000 to 1 in 1 million T cells. Generated by immunoSEQ multiplex PCR, the TCRdb table keeps only in-frame clones and is missing some. The table records about 14,000 clones, roughly two thirds of them present only once. Of note for this clone: Its target is unknown.

The V call is TRBV5-1, the J call TRBJ1-2, with D maybe TRBD1 (6 bases). The clonotype originates from a human donor with chronic lymphocytic leukemia. The source material was PBMCs, sampled before ibrutinib treatment. The CDR3 DNA follows: TGCGCCAGCAGCTTGGCGCAGGGGAGGTCGAGCACCTTC. This encodes CASSLAQGRSSTF.